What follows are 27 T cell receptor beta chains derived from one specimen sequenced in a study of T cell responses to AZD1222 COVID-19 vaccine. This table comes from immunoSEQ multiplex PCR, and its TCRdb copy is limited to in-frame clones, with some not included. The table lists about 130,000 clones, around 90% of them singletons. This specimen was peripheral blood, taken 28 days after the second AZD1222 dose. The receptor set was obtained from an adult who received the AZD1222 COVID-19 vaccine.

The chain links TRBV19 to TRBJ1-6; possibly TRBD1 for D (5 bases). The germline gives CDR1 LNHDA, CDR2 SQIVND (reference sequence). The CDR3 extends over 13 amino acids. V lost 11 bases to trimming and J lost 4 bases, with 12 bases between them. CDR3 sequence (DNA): TGTGCCGTCGACAGTTCTTATAATTCACCCCTCCACTTT. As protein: CAVDSSYNSPLHF.

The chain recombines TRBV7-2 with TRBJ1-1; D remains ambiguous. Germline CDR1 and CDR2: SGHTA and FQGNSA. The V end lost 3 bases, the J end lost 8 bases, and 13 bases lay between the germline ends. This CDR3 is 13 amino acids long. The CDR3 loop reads CASSFSQLGEAFF. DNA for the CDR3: TGTGCCAGCAGCTTTTCACAGTTGGGCGAAGCTTTCTTT. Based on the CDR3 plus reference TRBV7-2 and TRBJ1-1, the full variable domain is GAGVSQSPSNKVTEKGKDVELRCDPISGHTALYWYRQSLGQGLEFLIYFQGNSAPDKSGLPSDRFSAERTGGSVSTLTIQRTQQEDSAVYLCASSFSQLGEAFFGQGTRLTVV.

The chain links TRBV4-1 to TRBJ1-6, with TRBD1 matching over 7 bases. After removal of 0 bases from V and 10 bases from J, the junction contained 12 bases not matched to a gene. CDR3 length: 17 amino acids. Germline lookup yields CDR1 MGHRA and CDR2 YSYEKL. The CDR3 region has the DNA TGCGCCAGCAGCCAAGATTCGCCAGGGGGATCGTTGTCACCCCTCCACTTT. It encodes CASSQDSPGGSLSPLHF.

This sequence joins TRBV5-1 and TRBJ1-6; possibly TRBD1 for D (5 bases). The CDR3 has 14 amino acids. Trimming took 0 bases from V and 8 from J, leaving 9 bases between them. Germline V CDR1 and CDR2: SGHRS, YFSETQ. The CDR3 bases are TGCGCCAGCAGCTTGGGGGGGAATGATTCACCCCTCCACTTT. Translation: CASSLGGNDSPLHF.

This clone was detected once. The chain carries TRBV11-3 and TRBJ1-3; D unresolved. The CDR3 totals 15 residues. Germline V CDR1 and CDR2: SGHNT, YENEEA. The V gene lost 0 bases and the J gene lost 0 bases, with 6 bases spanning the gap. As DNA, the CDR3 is TGTGCCAGCAGCTTAGAGGTCTCCTCTGGAAACACCATATATTTT. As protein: CASSLEVSSGNTIYF. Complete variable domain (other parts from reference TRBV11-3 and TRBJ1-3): EAGVVQSPRYKIIEKKQPVAFWCNPISGHNTLYWYLQNLGQGPELLIRYENEEAVDDSQLPKDRFSAERLKGVDSTLKIQPAELGDSAVYLCASSLEVSSGNTIYFGEGSWLTVV.

The DNA for the CDR3 is TGTGCCAGCAGTAGACAGGGGGCCGGGGAGCTGTTTTTT. Translation: CASSRQGAGELFF. The chain links TRBV6-2 or TRBV6-3 to TRBJ2-2, with 9 bases lining up with TRBD1. V trimming: 5 bases; J trimming: 6 bases; junction bases outside the gene matches: 1. Germline-derived CDR1 and CDR2 are MNHEY and SVGEGT. The CDR3 covers 13 residues.

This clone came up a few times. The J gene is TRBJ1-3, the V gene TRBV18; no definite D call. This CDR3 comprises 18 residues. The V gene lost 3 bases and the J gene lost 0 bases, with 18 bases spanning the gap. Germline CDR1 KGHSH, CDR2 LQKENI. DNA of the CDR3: TGTGCCAGCTCACCGGGGTTTGGCGGTCAGAGCTCTGGAAACACCATATATTTT. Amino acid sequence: CASSPGFGGQSSGNTIYF.

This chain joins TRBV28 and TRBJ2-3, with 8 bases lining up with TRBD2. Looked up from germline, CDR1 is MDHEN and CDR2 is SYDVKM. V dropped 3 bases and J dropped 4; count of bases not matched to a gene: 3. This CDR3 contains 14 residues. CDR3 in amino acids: CASSLTGGADTQYF. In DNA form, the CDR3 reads TGTGCCAGCAGTTTGACGGGAGGGGCAGATACGCAGTATTTT.

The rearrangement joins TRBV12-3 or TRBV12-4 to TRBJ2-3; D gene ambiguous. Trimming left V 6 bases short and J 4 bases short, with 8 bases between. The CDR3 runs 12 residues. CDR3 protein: CASSPRADTQYF. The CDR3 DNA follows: TGTGCCAGCAGCCCGCGAGCAGATACGCAGTATTTT.

The CDR3: CASSHTPGREKLMNTEAFF. The CDR3 nucleotides are TGTGCCAGCAGCCATACTCCGGGACGGGAAAAGTTAATGAACACTGAAGCTTTCTTT. The V call is TRBV4-2, the J call TRBJ1-1; a weak D match, TRBD1 (5 bases). The CDR3 extends over 19 amino acids. Germline V gives CDR1 LGHNA, CDR2 YNFKEQ. Trimming stripped 3 bases from V and 0 bases from J, with 23 bases between.

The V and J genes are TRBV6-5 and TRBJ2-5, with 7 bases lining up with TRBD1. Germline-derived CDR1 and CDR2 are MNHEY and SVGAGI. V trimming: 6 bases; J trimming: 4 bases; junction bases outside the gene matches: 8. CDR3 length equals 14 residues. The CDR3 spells CASRGDRATETQYF. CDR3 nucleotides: TGTGCCAGCAGAGGAGACAGGGCGACAGAGACCCAGTACTTC.

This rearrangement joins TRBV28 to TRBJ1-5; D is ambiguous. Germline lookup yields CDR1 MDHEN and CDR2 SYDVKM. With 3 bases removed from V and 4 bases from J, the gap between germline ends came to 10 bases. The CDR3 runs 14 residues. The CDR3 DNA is TGTGCCAGCAGTTTCCGGGGAGGGAATCAGCCCCAGCATTTT. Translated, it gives CASSFRGGNQPQHF.

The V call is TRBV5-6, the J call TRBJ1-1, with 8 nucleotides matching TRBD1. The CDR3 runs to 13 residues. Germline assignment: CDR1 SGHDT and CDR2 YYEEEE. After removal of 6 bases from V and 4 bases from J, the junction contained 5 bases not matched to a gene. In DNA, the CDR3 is TGTGCCAGCATGGAGGACAGGGCCACTGAAGCTTTCTTT. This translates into CASMEDRATEAFF.

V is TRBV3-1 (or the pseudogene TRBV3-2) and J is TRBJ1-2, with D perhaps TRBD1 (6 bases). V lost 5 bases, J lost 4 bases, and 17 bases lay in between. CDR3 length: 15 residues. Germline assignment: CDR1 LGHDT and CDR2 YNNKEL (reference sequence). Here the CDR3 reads CASSYQDYRVYGYTF. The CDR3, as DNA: TGTGCCAGCAGCTACCAAGATTACAGGGTCTATGGCTACACCTTC.

The CDR3 is CASSSLGGGEQFF. CDR3 coding DNA: TGTGCCAGCAGTTCCCTGGGGGGAGGGGAGCAGTTCTTC. The chain recombines TRBV6-5 with TRBJ2-1, with 7 bases matching TRBD2. The CDR3 sequence is 13 residues long. The germline V gene has CDR1 MNHEY and CDR2 SVGAGI. J was trimmed by 10 bases and V by 4 bases; bases with no gene match: 7.

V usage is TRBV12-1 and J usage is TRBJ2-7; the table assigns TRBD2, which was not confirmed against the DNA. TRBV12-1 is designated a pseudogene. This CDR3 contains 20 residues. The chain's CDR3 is CASSFRTGGGRAGFPYEQYF. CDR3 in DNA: TGTGCCAGCAGCTTTCGGACGGGGGGCGGCCGAGCCGGCTTTCCCTACGAGCAGTACTTC.

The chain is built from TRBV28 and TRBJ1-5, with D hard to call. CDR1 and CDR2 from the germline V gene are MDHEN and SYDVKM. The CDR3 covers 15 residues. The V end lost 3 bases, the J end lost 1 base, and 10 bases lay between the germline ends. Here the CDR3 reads CASSLDRNSNQPQHF. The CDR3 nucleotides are TGTGCCAGCAGTTTGGACCGCAACAGCAATCAGCCCCAGCATTTT. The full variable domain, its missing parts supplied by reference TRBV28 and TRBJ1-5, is DVKVTQSSRYLVKRTGEKVFLECVQDMDHENMFWYRQDPGLGLRLIYFSYDVKMKEKGDIPEGYSVSREKKERFSLILESASTNQTSMYLCASSLDRNSNQPQHFGDGTRLSIL.

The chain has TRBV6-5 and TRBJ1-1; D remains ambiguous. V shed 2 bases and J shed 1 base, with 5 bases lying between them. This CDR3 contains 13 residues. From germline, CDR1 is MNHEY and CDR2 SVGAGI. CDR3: CASSYQWNTEAFF. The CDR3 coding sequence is TGTGCCAGCAGTTACCAATGGAACACTGAAGCTTTCTTT.

CDR3 DNA sequence: TGTGCCAGCAGCTTGTTCGGCGGGATGAGGTCCTACAATGAGCAGTTCTTC. Its translation is CASSLFGGMRSYNEQFF. This sequence joins TRBV5-6 and TRBJ2-1; a possible D gene is TRBD2 (6 bases). This CDR3 is 17 amino acids long. V lost 1 base, J lost 1 base, and 15 bases lay in between. Germline V gene lookup returns CDR1 SGHDT and CDR2 YYEEEE.

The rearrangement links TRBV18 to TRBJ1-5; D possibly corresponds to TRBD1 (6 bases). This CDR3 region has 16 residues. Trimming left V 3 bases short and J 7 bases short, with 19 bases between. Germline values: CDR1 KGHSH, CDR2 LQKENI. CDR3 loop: CASSPSAGGRGQPQHF. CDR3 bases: TGTGCCAGCTCACCTTCCGCCGGGGGGCGCGGGCAGCCCCAGCATTTT.

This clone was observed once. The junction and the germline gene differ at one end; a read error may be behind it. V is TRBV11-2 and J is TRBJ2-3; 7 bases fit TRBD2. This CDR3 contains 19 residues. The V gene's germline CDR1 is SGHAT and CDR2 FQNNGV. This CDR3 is CASTLGPLATHSSTDTQYF. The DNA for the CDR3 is TGTGCCAGCACCTTAGGGCCACTAGCGACACATTCTAGCACAGATACGCAGTATTTT.

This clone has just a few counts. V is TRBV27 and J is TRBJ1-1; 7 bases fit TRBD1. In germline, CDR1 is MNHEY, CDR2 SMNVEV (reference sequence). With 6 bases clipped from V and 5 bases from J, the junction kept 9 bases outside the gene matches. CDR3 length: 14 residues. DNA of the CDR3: TGTGCCAGCAGACCTGCGACAGGGCATACTGAAGCTTTCTTT. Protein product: CASRPATGHTEAFF.

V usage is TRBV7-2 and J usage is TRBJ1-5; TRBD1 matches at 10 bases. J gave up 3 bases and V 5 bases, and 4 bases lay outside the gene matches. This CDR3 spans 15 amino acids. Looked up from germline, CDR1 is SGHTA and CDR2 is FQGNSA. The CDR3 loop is CASSRGQGPNQPQHF. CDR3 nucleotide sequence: TGTGCCAGCAGCAGGGGACAGGGGCCCAATCAGCCCCAGCATTTT.

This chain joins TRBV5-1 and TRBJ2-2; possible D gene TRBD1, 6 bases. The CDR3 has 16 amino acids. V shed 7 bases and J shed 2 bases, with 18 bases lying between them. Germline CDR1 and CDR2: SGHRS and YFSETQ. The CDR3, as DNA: TGCGCCAGCGTATATGGACAGCTCCTAAACACCGGGGAGCTGTTTTTT. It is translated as CASVYGQLLNTGELFF.

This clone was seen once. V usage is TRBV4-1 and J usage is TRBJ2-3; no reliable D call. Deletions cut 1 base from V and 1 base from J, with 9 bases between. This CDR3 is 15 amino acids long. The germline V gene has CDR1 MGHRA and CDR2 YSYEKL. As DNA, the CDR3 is TGCGCCAGCAGCCAAGTTGGCCGGGGCACAGATACGCAGTATTTT. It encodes CASSQVGRGTDTQYF.

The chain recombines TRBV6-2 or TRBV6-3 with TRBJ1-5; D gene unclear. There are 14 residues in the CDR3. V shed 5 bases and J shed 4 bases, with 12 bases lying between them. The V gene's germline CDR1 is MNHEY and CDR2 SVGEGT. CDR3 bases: TGTGCCAGCAGTATCACAGATCCTAATCAGCCCCAGCATTTT. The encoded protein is CASSITDPNQPQHF.

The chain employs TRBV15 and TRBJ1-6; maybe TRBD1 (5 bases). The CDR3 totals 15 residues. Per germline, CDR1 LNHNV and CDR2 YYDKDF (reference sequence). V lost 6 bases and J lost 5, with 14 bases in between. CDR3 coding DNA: TGTGCCACCAGTCCCTCCGGGGGTAATAATTCACCCCTCCACTTT. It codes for CATSPSGGNNSPLHF.